The T cell receptor beta chain described here comes from a study of blood T cell repertoires in COVID-19. Study as a whole: From the United States, Italy and Spain came samples of acute and convalescent COVID-19. In each case, the material was cDNA or gDNA derived from T cells, B-cell-depleted T cells, or PBMCs.

The CDR3 has 14 residues. From germline, CDR1 is SEHNR and CDR2 FQNEAQ (reference sequence). With 11 bases clipped from V and 2 bases from J, the junction kept 8 bases outside the gene matches. As handled by the study authors: Scientists estimated how many nucleated cells there were by amplifying reference gene primers. TCRdb's table, derived via immunoSEQ multiplex PCR, lists solely in-frame clones and lacks some. Clone size and V and J calls were adopted from that table, with D and trimming inferred from the DNA. This repertoire shows roughly 84,000 clones, approximately 78% found once; its top ten account for 15% to 18%.

This clonotype was sampled from a woman aged 80 or over with acute or convalescent COVID-19. Sample: peripheral blood. The rearrangement joins TRBV7-9 to TRBJ2-2, with 7 bases that match TRBD2. The CDR3 reads CAGGVAGNTGELFF. The CDR3 bases are TGTGCCGGGGGGGTCGCTGGAAACACCGGGGAGCTGTTTTTT.